Following are 3 T cell receptor beta chains from one sample sequenced in a study of T cell repertoires in cytomegalovirus infection (dated by TCRdb to between 2018 and 2021). Sequencing instrument: Illumina HiSeq 1500. The raw public data were reprocessed by TCRdb itself: fastp quality trimming at Q25, MiXCR clonotype calling, in-frame beta chains only. Identical CDR3 proteins give one entry, which carries the most common genes and DNA. For this sample there are more than 650,000 distinct CDR3 sequences; roughly 35% appear just once. 2.5% to 3.5% of the sample is in the top ten clones. Sequencing was performed on PBMCs. The source of these receptors is a human donor in good health (CMV status not recorded). Some clones in this sample may be carry-over from other donors' samples.

A few counts support this clonotype. The V and J genes are TRBV4-1 and TRBJ2-7; TRBD1 agrees at 7 bases. CDR1 is MGHRA, CDR2 YSYEKL, per germline. With V trimmed by 2 bases and J by 7 bases, 5 bases remained unmatched. The CDR3 covers 13 residues. CDR3 bases: TGCGCCAGCAGCCAACCTGGACAGGTAGAGCAGTACTTC. Translated, it gives CASSQPGQVEQYF.

This clonotype was detected only a few times. This chain joins TRBV28 and TRBJ2-6; 7 bases line up with TRBD1. V dropped 5 bases and J dropped 0; count of bases not matched to a gene: 4. The CDR3 has 16 amino acids. Germline CDR1 is MDHEN and CDR2 is SYDVKM. The CDR3 protein is CASSPRTGSGANVLTF. Here the CDR3 DNA reads TGTGCCAGCAGTCCCAGGACAGGCTCTGGGGCCAACGTCCTGACTTTC.

This clonotype was seen a handful of times. The chain is built from TRBV6-5 and TRBJ1-4; D possibly corresponds to TRBD1 (5 bases). This CDR3 comprises 15 residues. Germline V gene data show CDR1 as MNHEY and CDR2 as SVGAGI. The V end was cut by 0 bases, the J end by 3 bases, with 8 bases between. CDR3 in amino acids: CASSYSGAPNEKLFF. As DNA, the CDR3 is TGTGCCAGCAGTTACTCAGGGGCCCCTAATGAAAAACTGTTTTTT.